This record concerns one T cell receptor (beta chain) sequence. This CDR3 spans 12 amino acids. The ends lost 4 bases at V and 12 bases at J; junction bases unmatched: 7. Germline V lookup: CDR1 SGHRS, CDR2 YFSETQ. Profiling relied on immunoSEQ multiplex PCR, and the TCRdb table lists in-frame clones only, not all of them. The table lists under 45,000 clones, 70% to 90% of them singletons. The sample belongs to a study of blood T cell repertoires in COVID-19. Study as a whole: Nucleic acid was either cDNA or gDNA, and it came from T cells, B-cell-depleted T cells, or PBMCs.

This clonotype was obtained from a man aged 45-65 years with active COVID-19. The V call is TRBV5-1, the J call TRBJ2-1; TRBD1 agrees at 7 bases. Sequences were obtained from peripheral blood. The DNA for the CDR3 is TGCGCCAGCAGCATAGGACAGGATGGGCAGTTCTTC. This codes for CASSIGQDGQFF.